This T cell receptor (beta chain) appears in the sequencing data of a study of early T cells in non-severe SARS-CoV-2 infection. This clonotype was recorded at least ten times. Its antigen is still unknown. Whole-study findings and limits: CD4 and private specificities were missed by VDJdb matching, which favored anti-spike CD8 responses.

Germline V gene lookup returns CDR1 LGHDT and CDR2 YNNKEL (reference sequence). The CDR3 has 15 residues. The ends lost 4 bases at V and 8 bases at J; junction bases unmatched: 6. Unique molecular identifiers tagged individual cDNA molecules. TCRdb re-called the 5' RACE reads through MiXCR, storing one row per CDR3 protein. The table lists tens of thousands of distinct CDR3 sequences, less than 11% of them singletons. The chain has TRBV3-1 and TRBJ2-1; 12 bases are a match to TRBD2. The source of this sequence is an adult who was a healthcare worker with PCR-confirmed SARS-CoV-2 infection or an uninfected control (not recorded which). The input for sequencing was whole blood, taken at baseline. The CDR3 DNA reads TGTGCCAGCAGCCCCCTAGCGGGAGGGGTGGATGAGCAGTTCTTC. It encodes CASSPLAGGVDEQFF.